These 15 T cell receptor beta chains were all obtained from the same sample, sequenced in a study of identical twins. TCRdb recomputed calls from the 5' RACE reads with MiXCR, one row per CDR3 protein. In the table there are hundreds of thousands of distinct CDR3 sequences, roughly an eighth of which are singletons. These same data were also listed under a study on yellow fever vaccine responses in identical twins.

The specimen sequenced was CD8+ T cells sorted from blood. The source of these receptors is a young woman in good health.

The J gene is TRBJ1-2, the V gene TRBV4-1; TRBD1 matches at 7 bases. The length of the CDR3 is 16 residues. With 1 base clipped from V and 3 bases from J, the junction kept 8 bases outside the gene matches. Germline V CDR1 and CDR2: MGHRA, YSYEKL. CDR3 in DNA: TGCGCCAGCAGCCAAGTCCTGGGGCAGGGGGACTATGGCTACACCTTC. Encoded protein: CASSQVLGQGDYGYTF.

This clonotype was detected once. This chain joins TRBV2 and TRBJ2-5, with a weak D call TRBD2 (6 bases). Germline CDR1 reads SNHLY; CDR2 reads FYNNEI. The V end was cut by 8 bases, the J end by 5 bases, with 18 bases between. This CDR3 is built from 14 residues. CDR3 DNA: TGTGCCAGCGAACCCCCTCGGGGAGGCGAGACCCAGTACTTC. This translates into CASEPPRGGETQYF.

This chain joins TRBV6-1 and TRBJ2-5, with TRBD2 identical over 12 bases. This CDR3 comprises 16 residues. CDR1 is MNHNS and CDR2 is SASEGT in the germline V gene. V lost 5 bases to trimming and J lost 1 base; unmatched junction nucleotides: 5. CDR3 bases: TGTGCCAGCAGTCGACTAGCGGGGGACCTCCAAGAGACCCAGTACTTC. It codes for CASSRLAGDLQETQYF.

The CDR3 sequence is CASREKFVVTSPLHF. DNA for the CDR3: TGTGCCAGCAGGGAGAAGTTCGTCGTCACTTCACCCCTCCACTTT. The J gene is TRBJ1-6, the V gene TRBV6-1; no reliable D call. This CDR3 has 15 amino acids. Trimming cost V 6 bases and J 9 bases, with 18 bases left between them. Germline loops: CDR1 MNHNS, CDR2 SASEGT.

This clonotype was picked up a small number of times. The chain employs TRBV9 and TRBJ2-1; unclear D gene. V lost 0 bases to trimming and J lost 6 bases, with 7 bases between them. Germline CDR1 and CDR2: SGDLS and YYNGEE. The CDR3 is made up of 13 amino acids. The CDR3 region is CASSVGDSNEQFF. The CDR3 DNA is TGTGCCAGCAGCGTAGGTGACTCCAATGAGCAGTTCTTC.

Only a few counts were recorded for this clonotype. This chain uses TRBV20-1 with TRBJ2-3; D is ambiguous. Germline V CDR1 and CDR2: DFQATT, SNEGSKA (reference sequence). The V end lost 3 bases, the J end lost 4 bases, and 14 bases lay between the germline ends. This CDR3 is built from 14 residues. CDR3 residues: CSASVVHSPDTQYF. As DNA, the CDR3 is TGCAGTGCTAGTGTTGTTCATAGCCCAGATACGCAGTATTTT.

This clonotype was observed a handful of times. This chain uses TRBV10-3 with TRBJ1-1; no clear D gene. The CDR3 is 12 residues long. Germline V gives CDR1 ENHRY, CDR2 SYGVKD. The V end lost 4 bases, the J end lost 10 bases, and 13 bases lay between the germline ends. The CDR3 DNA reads TGTGCCATCAGTGGGCCACGGTCCGCAGCTTTCTTT. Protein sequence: CAISGPRSAAFF.

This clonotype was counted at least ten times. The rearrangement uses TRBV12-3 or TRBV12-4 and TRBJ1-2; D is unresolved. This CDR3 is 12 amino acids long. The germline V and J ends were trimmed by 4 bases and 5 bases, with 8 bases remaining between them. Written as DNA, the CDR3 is TGTGCCAGCAGTTGGGGAACTTATGGCTACACCTTC. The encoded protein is CASSWGTYGYTF.

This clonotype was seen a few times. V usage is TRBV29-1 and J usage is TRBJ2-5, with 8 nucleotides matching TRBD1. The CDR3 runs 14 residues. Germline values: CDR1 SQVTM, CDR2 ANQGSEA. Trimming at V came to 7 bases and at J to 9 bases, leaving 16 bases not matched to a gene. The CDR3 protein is CSAAPGGEGVAQYF. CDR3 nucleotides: TGCAGCGCCGCCCCAGGGGGCGAGGGGGTGGCCCAGTACTTC.

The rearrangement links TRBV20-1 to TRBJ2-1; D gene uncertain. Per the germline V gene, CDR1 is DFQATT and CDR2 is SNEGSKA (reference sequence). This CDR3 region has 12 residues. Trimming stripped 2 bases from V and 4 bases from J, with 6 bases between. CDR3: CSARMVYNEQFF. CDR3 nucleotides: TGCAGTGCTAGAATGGTGTACAATGAGCAGTTCTTC.

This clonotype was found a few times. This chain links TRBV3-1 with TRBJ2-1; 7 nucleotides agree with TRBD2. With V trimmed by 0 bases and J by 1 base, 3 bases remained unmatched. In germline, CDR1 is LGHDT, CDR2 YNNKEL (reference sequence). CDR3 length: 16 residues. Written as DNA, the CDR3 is TGTGCCAGCAGCCAAGAACGCGGGGGTTCCTACAATGAGCAGTTCTTC. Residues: CASSQERGGSYNEQFF.

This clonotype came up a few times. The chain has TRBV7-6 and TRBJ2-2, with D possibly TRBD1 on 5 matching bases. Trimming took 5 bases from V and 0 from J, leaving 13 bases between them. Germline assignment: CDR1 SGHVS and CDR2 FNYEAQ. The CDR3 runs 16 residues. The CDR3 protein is CASSRPQGANTGELFF. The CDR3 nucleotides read TGTGCCAGCAGCCGACCCCAGGGCGCGAACACCGGGGAGCTGTTTTTT.

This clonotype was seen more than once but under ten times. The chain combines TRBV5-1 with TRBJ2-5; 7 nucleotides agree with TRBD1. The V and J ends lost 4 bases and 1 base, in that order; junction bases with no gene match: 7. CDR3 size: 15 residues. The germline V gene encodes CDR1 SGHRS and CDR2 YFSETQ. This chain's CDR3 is CASSARGNGQETQYF. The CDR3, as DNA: TGCGCCAGCAGCGCCAGGGGGAATGGCCAAGAGACCCAGTACTTC.

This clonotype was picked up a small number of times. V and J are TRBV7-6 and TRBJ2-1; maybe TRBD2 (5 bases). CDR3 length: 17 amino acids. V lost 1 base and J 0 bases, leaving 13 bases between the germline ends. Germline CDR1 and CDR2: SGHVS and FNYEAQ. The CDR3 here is CASSLGGAVYSYNEQFF. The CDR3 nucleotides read TGTGCCAGCAGCTTAGGGGGAGCGGTGTACTCCTACAATGAGCAGTTCTTC.

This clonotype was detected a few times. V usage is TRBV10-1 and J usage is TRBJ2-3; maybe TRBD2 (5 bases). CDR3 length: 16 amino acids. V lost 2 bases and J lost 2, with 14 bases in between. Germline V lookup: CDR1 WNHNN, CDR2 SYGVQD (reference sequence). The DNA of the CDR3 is TGCGCCAGCAGTGAGGGTCGAGGGAGCCCCACAGATACGCAGTATTTT. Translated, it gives CASSEGRGSPTDTQYF.